The clone carrying this T cell receptor beta chain was recorded a few times. Its antigen is unknown. This entry belongs to a study of early T cells in non-severe SARS-CoV-2 infection. Study as a whole: The study sequenced bulk RNA from unsorted whole blood, with chains unpaired. Overall study results and limits: Matching against VDJdb likely underestimated virus-specific expansions, favoring anti-spike CD8.

As part of library construction, unique molecular identifiers were attached to individual cDNA molecules. Each CDR3 protein gets one entry after TCRdb re-called the 5' RACE reads with MiXCR. The sample contains 30,000 to 45,000 distinct CDR3 sequences, around 6% of which appear only once. This CDR3 region has 15 residues. J lost 4 bases, V lost 5 bases, and 8 bases had no gene match. The germline V gene has CDR1 MRHNA and CDR2 SNTAGT. The source was whole blood, collected at baseline. The clonotype was recovered from an adult who was a healthcare worker with PCR-confirmed SARS-CoV-2 infection or an uninfected control (not recorded which). This chain uses TRBV6-4 with TRBJ2-1; 7 positions agree with TRBD2. The chain's CDR3 is CASSTKAGPYNEQFF. CDR3 DNA: TGTGCCAGCAGTACCAAAGCGGGGCCTTACAATGAGCAGTTCTTC.